This T cell receptor beta chain was captured by sequencing in a study of T cells in Graves' hyperthyroidism and ophthalmopathy. The CDR3 runs 16 residues. Per the germline V gene, CDR1 is SGHRS and CDR2 is YFSETQ. V lost 3 bases to trimming and J lost 3 bases; unmatched junction nucleotides: 6. Amplification yielded TCR beta CDR3 regions, with RNA transcripts as the source. Researchers ran a first-round RT-PCR on the TCR CDR3 using the HTBI primer set. TCRdb independently ran MiXCR on the multiplex PCR reads; one entry per CDR3 protein. The sample lists roughly 380,000 distinct CDR3 sequences, roughly 15% occurring once. In this sample, this clonotype turned up a few times. Uncontrolled infection, other autoimmune disease, pregnancy or lactation led to exclusion.

This receptor was taken from a young woman with Graves' hyperthyroidism. Sample: blood. This chain joins TRBV5-1 and TRBJ2-3; TRBD2 aligns across 11 bases. As DNA, the CDR3 is TGCGCCAGCAGCTCCACTAGCGGGAGTATAACAGATACGCAGTATTTT. It yields the protein CASSSTSGSITDTQYF.